Described below is a single T cell receptor (beta chain) sequence and its context. Its target is unknown. Using immunoSEQ multiplex PCR, the repertoire was profiled, and TCRdb retains in-frame clones only, with some absent. Of 40,000 or so clones in the sample, around four fifths are singletons; the top ten hold roughly 3.6%. The sample originates from a study of graft-versus-host responses after intestinal transplantation. Whole-study context: Anti-thymocyte globulin induction, then tacrolimus and steroids for about 3 years, went to all recipients. Whole-study results and caveats: Patients with graft-donor T cell macrochimerism had high graft-versus-host to host-versus-graft clonal ratios in allografts. There was an association between peak levels of circulating GvH clones and early post-transplant HvG declines.

Germline V lookup: CDR1 MGHRA, CDR2 YSYEKL. CDR3 length: 16 amino acids. V gave up 1 base and J gave up 3 bases, with 12 bases separating them. The clonotype was recovered from a human patient who received an intestinal transplant, so some T cells may come from the graft donor. Source: PBMCs, taken about 38 months after transplant. The chain recombines TRBV4-1 with TRBJ1-4; D possibly corresponds to TRBD1 (5 bases). The CDR3 nucleotides are TGCGCCAGCAGCCAAGCGGGAGAGGGGCCTAATGAAAAACTGTTTTTT. Its protein product is CASSQAGEGPNEKLFF.